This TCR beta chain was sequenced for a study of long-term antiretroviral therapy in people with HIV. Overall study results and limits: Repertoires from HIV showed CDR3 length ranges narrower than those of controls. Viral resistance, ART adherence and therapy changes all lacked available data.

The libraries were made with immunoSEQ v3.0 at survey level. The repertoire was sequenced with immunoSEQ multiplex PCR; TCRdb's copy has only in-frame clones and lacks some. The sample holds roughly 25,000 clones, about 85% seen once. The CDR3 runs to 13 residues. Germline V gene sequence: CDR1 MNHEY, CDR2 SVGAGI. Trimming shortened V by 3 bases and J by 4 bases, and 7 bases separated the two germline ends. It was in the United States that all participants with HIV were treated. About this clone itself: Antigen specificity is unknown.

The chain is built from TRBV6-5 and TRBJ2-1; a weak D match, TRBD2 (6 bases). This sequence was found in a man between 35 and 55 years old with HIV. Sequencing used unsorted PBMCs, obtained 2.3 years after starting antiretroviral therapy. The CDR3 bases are TGTGCCAGCAGTTATGGGGGGTACAATGAGCAGTTCTTC. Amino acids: CASSYGGYNEQFF.